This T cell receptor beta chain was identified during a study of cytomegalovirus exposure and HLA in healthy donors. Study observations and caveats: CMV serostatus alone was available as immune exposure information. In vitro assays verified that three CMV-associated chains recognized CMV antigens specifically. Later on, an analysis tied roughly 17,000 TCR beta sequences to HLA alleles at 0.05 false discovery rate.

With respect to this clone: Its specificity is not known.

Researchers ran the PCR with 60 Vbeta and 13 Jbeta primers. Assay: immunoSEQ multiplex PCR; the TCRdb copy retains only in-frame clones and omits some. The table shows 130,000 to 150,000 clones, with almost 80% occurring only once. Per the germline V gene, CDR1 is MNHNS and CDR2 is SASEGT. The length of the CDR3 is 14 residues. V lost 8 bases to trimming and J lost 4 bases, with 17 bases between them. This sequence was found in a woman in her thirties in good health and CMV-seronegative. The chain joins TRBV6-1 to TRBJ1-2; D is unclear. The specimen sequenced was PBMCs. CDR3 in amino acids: CASSWVGSFYGYTF. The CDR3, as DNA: TGTGCCAGCTCCTGGGTCGGGTCTTTCTATGGCTACACCTTC.